This is a list of T cell receptor beta chains from one sample in a study of T cell changes during pregnancy in multiple sclerosis. Libraries were prepared by immunoSEQ multiplex PCR; TCRdb keeps only in-frame clonotypes and omits some of them. The table shows 25,000 to 30,000 clones, with roughly nine tenths occurring only once. Sample: CD4+ T cells from peripheral blood mononuclear cells, taken in the first trimester of pregnancy. These receptors all stem from a female donor in good health, enrolled as a control in a pregnancy study. Each CDR3 is given with its conserved first and last residue. The order of the fields is clone size, V gene, J gene, D gene, CDR3 protein, CDR3 DNA. A D gene is named only where the DNA matches it firmly. Clone size, where shown, is once, few, many, or a class for clones that have expanded.

.	TRBV7-2	TRBJ2-7	.	CASSLGGIGYEQYF	TGTGCCAGCAGCTTAGGAGGGATTGGTTACGAGCAGTACTTC
.	TRBV5-3	TRBJ2-1	TRBD1	CARSGDRGEQFF	TGTGCCAGAAGCGGGGACAGGGGTGAGCAGTTCTTC
.	TRBV5-1	TRBJ2-1	TRBD2	CASSLSLAGENEQFF	TGCGCCAGCAGCTTGAGTCTAGCGGGAGAAAATGAGCAGTTCTTC
.	TRBV27	TRBJ1-5	.	CASARGGSGNQPQHF	TGTGCCAGCGCGAGGGGGGGTTCGGGCAATCAGCCCCAGCATTTT
.	TRBV19	TRBJ1-2	.	CASSIGGAQANYGYTF	TGTGCCAGTAGTATCGGGGGGGCCCAAGCTAACTATGGCTACACCTTC
.	TRBV6-5	TRBJ2-3	TRBD2	CASSSFPAGGTDTQYF	TGTGCCAGCAGTTCCTTCCCGGCGGGAGGGACAGATACGCAGTATTTT
.	TRBV19	TRBJ1-5	TRBD1	CATRGQESQPQHF	TGTGCCACCAGGGGACAGGAGAGCCAGCCCCAGCATTTT
.	TRBV5-8	TRBJ2-7	.	CASSLDRNRIQYF	TGTGCCAGCAGCTTGGACCGGAACAGAATACAGTACTTC
.	TRBV7-6	TRBJ1-1	.	CASSPGLTVNTEAFF	TGTGCCAGCAGCCCCGGACTTACAGTGAACACTGAAGCTTTCTTT
.	TRBV29-1	TRBJ2-2	.	CSGGTSNTGELFF	TGCAGCGGGGGCACATCGAACACCGGGGAGCTGTTTTTT
.	TRBV7-8	TRBJ1-4	.	CASSPRQGGTNEKLFF	TGTGCCAGCAGCCCCCGTCAGGGTGGGACTAATGAAAAACTGTTTTTT
.	TRBV5-6	TRBJ2-3	.	CASSPAWDSTYTQYF	TGTGCCAGCAGCCCGGCTTGGGACTCCACATATACGCAGTATTTT
few	TRBV5-6	TRBJ1-2	.	CASSPGTTEIYGYTF	TGTGCCAGCAGCCCTGGGACTACGGAAATCTATGGCTACACCTTC
.	TRBV27	TRBJ2-7	.	CASSLLGGRNEQYF	TGTGCCAGCAGTTTATTAGGGGGTCGGAACGAGCAGTACTTC
.	TRBV30	TRBJ2-2	.	CAWNHYRTGELFF	TGTGCCTGGAACCACTACAGGACCGGGGAGCTGTTTTTT
.	TRBV6-1	TRBJ1-3	.	CASSDLGRAGNTIYF	TGTGCCAGCAGTGACCTCGGGAGGGCTGGAAACACCATATATTTT
once	TRBV7-2	TRBJ2-3	.	CASSLVRAGTDTQYF	TGTGCCAGCAGCTTAGTTAGAGCGGGCACAGATACGCAGTATTTT
.	TRBV28	TRBJ2-7	.	CASNTSPSYEQYF	TGTGCCAGCAATACTAGCCCATCCTACGAGCAGTACTTC
.	TRBV7-6	TRBJ1-5	.	CASSLGPGSRYSNQPQHF	TGTGCCAGCAGCTTAGGGCCGGGATCGAGATATAGCAATCAGCCCCAGCATTTT
.	TRBV29-1	TRBJ2-1	TRBD2	CSVGGLAGALGNEQFF	TGCAGCGTTGGGGGACTAGCGGGGGCCCTAGGGAATGAGCAGTTCTTC
.	TRBV7-9	TRBJ1-4	.	CATGAPNEKLFF	TGTGCCACTGGGGCGCCTAATGAAAAACTGTTTTTT
once	TRBV5-5	TRBJ2-1	.	CATSRTIQLRHNNEQFF	TGTGCCACCTCAAGAACGATACAGCTACGACACAACAATGAGCAGTTCTTC
.	TRBV19	TRBJ2-5	TRBD2	CASSIGSGGRQETQYF	TGTGCCAGTAGTATTGGTAGCGGGGGGCGCCAAGAGACCCAGTACTTC
.	TRBV7-3	TRBJ2-5	.	CASSLAGPLKPQYF	TGTGCCAGCAGCTTAGCGGGTCCGCTTAAGCCCCAGTACTTC
.	TRBV5-1	TRBJ2-2	.	CASSVGISTGELFF	TGCGCCAGCAGCGTCGGGATAAGCACCGGGGAGCTGTTTTTT
once	TRBV7-2	TRBJ2-3	TRBD2	CATPSGGWTDTQYF	TGTGCCACCCCCAGCGGGGGATGGACAGATACGCAGTATTTT
once	TRBV11-2	TRBJ2-5	TRBD1	CASSSPDRDRHRETQYF	TGTGCCAGCAGCTCCCCCGACCGGGACAGGCATAGGGAGACCCAGTACTTC
.	TRBV18	TRBJ2-1	.	CASSPSLSSYNEQFF	TGTGCCAGCTCACCCTCCCTCAGCTCCTACAATGAGCAGTTCTTC
.	TRBV25-1	TRBJ2-2	.	CASSEFGAGELFF	TGTGCCAGCAGTGAATTTGGAGCCGGGGAGCTGTTTTTT
.	TRBV2	TRBJ2-7	TRBD1	CASSVAILLDRDYEQYF	TGTGCCAGCAGCGTAGCAATCCTGTTGGACAGGGACTACGAGCAGTACTTC
.	TRBV2	TRBJ2-7	TRBD1	CASSPGTVYEQYF	TGTGCCAGCAGCCCTGGGACAGTCTACGAGCAGTACTTC